These 31 T cell receptor beta chains share one sample of origin, sequenced in a study of T cell repertoires in cytomegalovirus infection. TCRdb ran MiXCR on the reads and lists one entry per CDR3 protein. The data contain hundreds of thousands of distinct CDR3 sequences, 33% of them singletons. Antigens for these TCRs are unknown. Sequencing used cultured PBMCs, obtained from culture after CMV antigen stimulation. These receptor sequences come from a human donor in good health (CMV status not recorded). Some clones in this sample may be carry-over from other donors' samples.

This clonotype appeared a single time. The CDR3 bases are TGCAGCGTTGTTATGGTAGGCGGGATAGCGGAGCAGTACTTC. It translates to CSVVMVGGIAEQYF. This chain joins TRBV29-1 and TRBJ2-7, with D perhaps TRBD2 (6 bases). V gave up 4 bases and J gave up 7 bases, with 20 bases separating them. Germline V gives CDR1 SQVTM, CDR2 ANQGSEA. The CDR3 runs 14 residues.

The chain links TRBV6-6 to TRBJ2-1; 15 nucleotides agree with TRBD2. The germline CDR1 and CDR2 sequences are MNHNY and SVGAGI (reference sequence). This CDR3 comprises 20 residues. The junction had 12 bases not matched to a gene; V was cut back by 6 bases and J by 0 bases. CDR3 amino acids: CASRRTPGLAGGGSYNEQFF. CDR3 sequence (DNA): TGTGCCAGCAGGAGGACCCCGGGACTAGCGGGAGGTGGCTCCTACAATGAGCAGTTCTTC.

This rearrangement joins TRBV19 to TRBJ1-5; possibly TRBD1 for D (5 bases). This CDR3 region has 13 residues. Per the germline V gene, CDR1 is LNHDA and CDR2 is SQIVND (reference sequence). The V gene lost 10 bases and the J gene lost 0 bases, with 10 bases spanning the gap. The CDR3, as DNA: TGTGCCACCACGGGGGATAGCAATCAGCCCCAGCATTTT. Protein product: CATTGDSNQPQHF. Full variable domain (remainder filled in from reference TRBV19 and TRBJ1-5): DGGITQSPKYLFRKEGQNVTLSCEQNLNHDAMYWYRQDPGQGLRLIYYSQIVNDFQKGDIAEGYSVSREKKESFPLTVTSAQKNPTAFYLCATTGDSNQPQHFGDGTRLSIL.

The chain carries TRBV6-6 and TRBJ2-3, with D uncertain. This CDR3 comprises 15 residues. V was cut by 8 bases and J by 0 bases, with 15 bases left in between. In germline, CDR1 is MNHNY, CDR2 SVGAGI (reference sequence). CDR3 DNA sequence: TGTGCCAGCCGTTTTCGGGCGCTTAGCACAGATACGCAGTATTTT. Protein product: CASRFRALSTDTQYF.

Written as DNA, the CDR3 is TGCAGTGCTGGCCGGACAGGGAAGACCTACGAGCAGTACTTC. Translating it yields CSAGRTGKTYEQYF. The genes are TRBV20-1 and TRBJ2-7; 8 nucleotides line up with TRBD1. The CDR3 is 14 residues long. The germline CDR1 and CDR2 sequences are DFQATT and SNEGSKA (reference sequence). Trimming cost V 5 bases and J 2 bases; bases outside gene matches: 8.

The chain employs TRBV20-1 and TRBJ2-1, with a tentative D call TRBD1 (5 bases). Trimming removed 1 base at V and 4 bases at J, with 11 bases between. Germline CDR1 and CDR2: DFQATT and SNEGSKA (reference sequence). This CDR3 is built from 14 residues. The DNA for the CDR3 is TGCAGTGCTAGAGCACAGGACCTGTACAATGAGCAGTTCTTC. The encoded protein is CSARAQDLYNEQFF.

This rearrangement joins TRBV14 to TRBJ1-1, with D hard to call. The CDR3 covers 15 residues. The ends were cut back, 4 bases at V and 6 bases at J, with 18 bases in the middle. The germline gives CDR1 SGHDN, CDR2 FVKESK. The CDR3 is CASSPLGGGGAEAFF. The CDR3 DNA follows: TGTGCCAGCAGCCCCCTAGGAGGCGGTGGGGCTGAAGCTTTCTTT. Full variable domain (remainder filled in from reference TRBV14 and TRBJ1-1): EAGVTQFPSHSVIEKGQTVTLRCDPISGHDNLYWYRRVMGKEIKFLLHFVKESKQDESGMPNNRFLAERTGGTYSTLKVQPAELEDSGVYFCASSPLGGGGAEAFFGQGTRLTVV.

This clonotype was seen only a few times. The chain links TRBV20-1 to TRBJ1-5; weak D call: TRBD1 (6 bases). Germline V lookup: CDR1 DFQATT, CDR2 SNEGSKA (reference sequence). With 6 bases removed from V and 0 bases from J, the gap between germline ends came to 15 bases. The CDR3 has 15 residues. The DNA for the CDR3 is TGCAGTGCGAGAAGGGGGATTAATAGCAATCAGCCCCAGCATTTT. The encoded protein is CSARRGINSNQPQHF.

This chain connects TRBV27 to TRBJ2-3; D remains ambiguous. V was clipped by 3 bases and J by 1 base, with 8 bases between them. Germline V gene data show CDR1 as MNHEY and CDR2 as SMNVEV (reference sequence). This CDR3 contains 14 residues. CDR3 loop: CASSFRPRTDTQYF. Written as DNA, the CDR3 is TGTGCCAGCAGTTTTAGGCCTCGCACAGATACGCAGTATTTT.

The rearrangement uses TRBV7-2 and TRBJ1-2; D not resolved. CDR3 length equals 14 residues. CDR1 is SGHTA, CDR2 FQGNSA, per germline. Trimming took 1 base from V and 7 from J, leaving 13 bases between them. CDR3 nucleotides: TGTGCCAGCAGCTTAGTTGGTTTGGTTCCTGGCTACACCTTC. Encoded protein: CASSLVGLVPGYTF.

This rearrangement joins TRBV7-2 to TRBJ2-5; 8 positions match TRBD2. Per the germline V gene, CDR1 is SGHTA and CDR2 is FQGNSA. The CDR3 extends over 13 amino acids. V lost 10 bases, J lost 5 bases, and 9 bases stayed unmatched. In DNA, the CDR3 is TGTGCCACCTCTAGCAGCGGGGGTGAGACCCAGTACTTC. Its translation is CATSSSGGETQYF.

The chain links TRBV6-2 or TRBV6-3 to TRBJ2-5; tentative D call: TRBD2 (5 bases). The V gene lost 2 bases and the J gene lost 9 bases, with 16 bases spanning the gap. Germline CDR1 MNHEY, CDR2 SVGEGT. This CDR3 contains 14 residues. This chain's CDR3 is CASSYALARDPQYF. CDR3 coding DNA: TGTGCCAGCAGTTACGCGCTAGCAAGAGACCCCCAGTACTTC.

This clonotype was found once. The CDR3 sequence: CASRDRGSLSPLHF. The CDR3 DNA reads as TGTGCCAGCAGGGACAGGGGGTCTCTTTCACCCCTCCACTTT. This rearrangement joins TRBV7-9 to TRBJ1-6, with 10 nucleotides matching TRBD1. CDR1 is SEHNR and CDR2 is FQNEAQ in the germline V gene (reference sequence). The V gene end was trimmed by 6 bases and the J gene end by 9 bases; junction bases not matched to a gene: 5. The CDR3 length is 14 residues.

The chain recombines TRBV7-9 with TRBJ2-5, with 9 bases identical to TRBD2. V was clipped by 3 bases and J by 5 bases; unmatched bases: 7. CDR3 size: 15 residues. The germline gives CDR1 SEHNR, CDR2 FQNEAQ (reference sequence). CDR3 loop: CASSFLAGAGETQYF. DNA of the CDR3: TGTGCCAGCAGCTTCTTAGCGGGGGCCGGGGAGACCCAGTACTTC. Using reference TRBV7-9 and TRBJ2-5 for the parts outside the CDR3, the full variable domain is DTGVSQNPRHKITKRGQNVTFRCDPISEHNRLYWYRQTLGQGPEFLTYFQNEAQLEKSRLLSDRFSAERPKGSFSTLEIQRTEQGDSAMYLCASSFLAGAGETQYFGPGTRLLVL.

The V gene is TRBV18, the J gene TRBJ2-5; the D is unclear. This CDR3 is 15 amino acids long. In germline, CDR1 is KGHSH, CDR2 LQKENI. Trimming removed 3 bases at V and 0 bases at J, with 11 bases between. The CDR3 loop reads CASSPSFRNQETQYF. In DNA form, the CDR3 reads TGTGCCAGCTCACCGTCCTTTCGCAACCAAGAGACCCAGTACTTC. The variable domain in full, with the rest retrieved from reference TRBV18 and TRBJ2-5, is NAGVMQNPRHLVRRRGQEARLRCSPMKGHSHVYWYRQLPEEGLKFMVYLQKENIIDESGMPKERFSAEFPKEGPSILRIQQVVRGDSAAYFCASSPSFRNQETQYFGPGTRLLVL.

This sequence joins TRBV29-1 and TRBJ1-1; D not resolved. This CDR3 spans 13 amino acids. The germline V gene has CDR1 SQVTM and CDR2 ANQGSEA. The V end was cut by 3 bases, the J end by 5 bases, with 13 bases between. The DNA for the CDR3 is TGCAGCGTTGATACGAGTAGAGGGACTGAAGCTTTCTTT. Residues: CSVDTSRGTEAFF.

The chain employs TRBV20-1 and TRBJ2-3, with a possible D match to TRBD1 (6 bases). The CDR3 extends over 17 amino acids. Germline CDR1 is DFQATT and CDR2 is SNEGSKA (reference sequence). V was cut by 6 bases and J by 4 bases, with 26 bases left in between. CDR3 amino acids: CSAEPFLRGRGPDTQYF. The CDR3 DNA reads TGCAGTGCAGAGCCTTTTCTGAGGGGCAGGGGCCCAGATACGCAGTATTTT.

This clonotype came up a few times. The chain employs TRBV19 and TRBJ2-5; weak D call: TRBD2 (6 bases). Looked up from germline, CDR1 is LNHDA and CDR2 is SQIVND (reference sequence). V gave up 6 bases and J gave up 2 bases, with 16 bases separating them. This CDR3 spans 15 amino acids. CDR3 DNA sequence: TGTGCCAGTAGCAACACACTAGGGACTCAAGAGACCCAGTACTTC. Protein product: CASSNTLGTQETQYF.

This clonotype was counted a few times. The chain has TRBV7-2 and TRBJ2-1, with D possibly being TRBD2 (5 bases). Germline loops: CDR1 SGHTA, CDR2 FQGNSA. The CDR3 contains 16 residues. Trimming took off 6 bases at V and 2 bases at J, with 17 bases between the two ends. The CDR3 DNA is TGTGCCAGCAGTTTTACGAGCGGTAGCGCCTACAATGAGCAGTTCTTC. It codes for CASSFTSGSAYNEQFF.

The V gene is TRBV20-1, the J gene TRBJ2-1, with TRBD2 matching 12 bases. Trimming removed 5 bases from V and 0 bases from J; junction bases left unmatched: 5. Germline CDR1 is DFQATT and CDR2 is SNEGSKA (reference sequence). CDR3 length equals 16 residues. CDR3 sequence reads: CSALLAGGGSYNEQFF. The CDR3, as DNA: TGCAGTGCTTTACTAGCGGGAGGTGGCTCCTACAATGAGCAGTTCTTC.

This clonotype was seen only a few times. Written as DNA, the CDR3 is TGCGCCAGCAGCCAAGGTATAGGCACTGAAGCTTTCTTT. This codes for CASSQGIGTEAFF. This chain links TRBV4-3 with TRBJ1-1; D is uncertain. This CDR3 is 13 amino acids long. Between the trimmed V and J ends, which lost 1 base and 4 bases, there was a span of 7 bases. The germline CDR1 and CDR2 sequences are LGHNA and YSLEER.

The sample holds a few counts of this clonotype. The chain employs TRBV7-2 and TRBJ2-2; no clear D gene. The germline V gene encodes CDR1 SGHTA and CDR2 FQGNSA. The V end lost 0 bases, the J end lost 4 bases, and 15 bases lay between the germline ends. The CDR3 is 17 amino acids. The CDR3 DNA reads as TGTGCCAGCAGCTTAGCTACGCCGTTGCGAATCACCGGGGAGCTGTTTTTT. It specifies CASSLATPLRITGELFF.

The chain carries TRBV4-1 and TRBJ1-5; D gene ambiguous. CDR3 size: 17 residues. CDR1 and CDR2 from the germline V gene are MGHRA and YSYEKL. Trimming left V 2 bases short and J 5 bases short, with 19 bases between. CDR3 coding DNA: TGCGCCAGCAGCCAAAATCTGATCAATGCCAGGCATCAGCCCCAGCATTTT. This codes for CASSQNLINARHQPQHF.

This clonotype has a handful of counts. The V gene is TRBV7-2, the J gene TRBJ2-3, with D hard to call. V gave up 1 base and J gave up 2 bases, with 10 bases separating them. CDR1 is SGHTA, CDR2 FQGNSA, per germline. CDR3 length equals 15 residues. The CDR3 DNA sequence: TGTGCCAGCAGCTTAGGTGGTGTCAACACAGATACGCAGTATTTT. It codes for CASSLGGVNTDTQYF.

The rearrangement uses TRBV7-2 and TRBJ2-1; 7 nucleotides line up with TRBD1. This CDR3 has 16 amino acids. The V segment lost 1 base and the J segment 1 base; nucleotides outside the gene matches: 4. CDR1 and CDR2 from the germline V gene are SGHTA and FQGNSA. CDR3 sequence: CASSLVGTVSYNEQFF. The DNA for the CDR3 is TGTGCCAGCAGCTTAGTAGGGACAGTTTCCTACAATGAGCAGTTCTTC.

This chain links TRBV7-8 with TRBJ1-1, with TRBD1 matching 10 bases. V lost 5 bases, J lost 4 bases, and 7 bases stayed unmatched. CDR3 size: 15 residues. Germline V gene lookup returns CDR1 SGHVS and CDR2 FQNEAQ. The CDR3 sequence is CASSTPGTGVTEAFF. In DNA, the CDR3 is TGTGCCAGCAGCACCCCCGGGACAGGGGTCACTGAAGCTTTCTTT.

This clonotype was counted only a few times. The chain is built from TRBV28 and TRBJ2-5; D perhaps matches TRBD1 (6 bases). Germline V gene lookup returns CDR1 MDHEN and CDR2 SYDVKM. This CDR3 region has 17 residues. V lost 3 bases to trimming and J lost 4 bases, with 21 bases between them. The CDR3 region is CASSFSVGGWGLETQYF. CDR3 DNA sequence: TGTGCCAGCAGTTTCTCAGTTGGGGGCTGGGGTTTAGAGACCCAGTACTTC.

This clonotype was counted a single time. The chain has TRBV2 and TRBJ2-2, with unresolved D. There are 13 residues in the CDR3. Germline CDR1 reads SNHLY; CDR2 reads FYNNEI. V was clipped by 6 bases and J by 0 bases, with 5 bases between them. CDR3 loop: CASRDSNTGELFF. The CDR3 bases are TGTGCCAGCAGGGATTCGAACACCGGGGAGCTGTTTTTT.

This clonotype was seen more than once but under ten times. The V and J genes are TRBV7-6 and TRBJ2-7; D is ambiguous. Germline CDR1 is SGHVS and CDR2 is FNYEAQ. The CDR3 covers 15 residues. Trimming shortened V by 1 base and J by 2 bases, and 12 bases separated the two germline ends. The CDR3 DNA is TGTGCCAGCAGCTTAGGGGCCCTAGGCCCCTACGAGCAGTACTTC. It yields the protein CASSLGALGPYEQYF.

V is TRBV12-3 or TRBV12-4 and J is TRBJ2-2, with 8 bases aligning to TRBD2. The CDR3 contains 15 residues. V dropped 6 bases and J dropped 4; count of bases not matched to a gene: 7. The CDR3 loop reads CASRRTGGPTGELFF. The CDR3 bases are TGTGCCAGCAGAAGAACGGGGGGGCCCACCGGGGAGCTGTTTTTT.

The rearrangement links TRBV19 to TRBJ1-1; D not resolved. This CDR3 has 15 amino acids. Germline V gene data show CDR1 as LNHDA and CDR2 as SQIVND (reference sequence). V lost 3 bases, J lost 5 bases, and 16 bases lay in between. The CDR3 loop reads CASSIGPYPGTEAFF. DNA for the CDR3: TGTGCCAGTAGTATTGGTCCCTACCCGGGGACTGAAGCTTTCTTT.